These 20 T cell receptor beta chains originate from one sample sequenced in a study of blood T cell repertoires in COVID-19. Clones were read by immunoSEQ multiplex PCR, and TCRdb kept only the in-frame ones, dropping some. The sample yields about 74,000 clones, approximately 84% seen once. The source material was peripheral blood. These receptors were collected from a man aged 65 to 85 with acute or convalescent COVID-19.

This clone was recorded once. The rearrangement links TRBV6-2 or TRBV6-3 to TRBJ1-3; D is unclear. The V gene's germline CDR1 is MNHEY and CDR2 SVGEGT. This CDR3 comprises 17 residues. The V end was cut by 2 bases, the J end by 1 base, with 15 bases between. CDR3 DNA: TGTGCCAGCAGTTACATGGCGGGGAGGACTTCTGGAAACACCATATATTTT. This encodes CASSYMAGRTSGNTIYF.

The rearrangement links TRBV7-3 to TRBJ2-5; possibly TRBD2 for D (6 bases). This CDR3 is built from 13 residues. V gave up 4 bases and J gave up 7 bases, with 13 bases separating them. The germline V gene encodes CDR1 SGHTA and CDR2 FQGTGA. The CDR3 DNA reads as TGTGCCAGCAGCTCCTTATCCGGGGGGACCCAGTACTTC. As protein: CASSSLSGGTQYF. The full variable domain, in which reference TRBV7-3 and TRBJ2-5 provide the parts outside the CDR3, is GAGVSQTPSNKVTEKGKYVELRCDPISGHTALYWYRQSLGQGPEFLIYFQGTGAADDSGLPNDRFFAVRPEGSVSTLKIQRTERGDSAVYLCASSSLSGGTQYFGPGTRLLVL.

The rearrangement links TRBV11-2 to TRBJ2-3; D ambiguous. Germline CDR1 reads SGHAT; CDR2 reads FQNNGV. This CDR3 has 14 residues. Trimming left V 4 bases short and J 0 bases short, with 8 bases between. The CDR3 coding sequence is TGTGCCAGCAGCTCCCTAGGAAGCACAGATACGCAGTATTTT. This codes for CASSSLGSTDTQYF.

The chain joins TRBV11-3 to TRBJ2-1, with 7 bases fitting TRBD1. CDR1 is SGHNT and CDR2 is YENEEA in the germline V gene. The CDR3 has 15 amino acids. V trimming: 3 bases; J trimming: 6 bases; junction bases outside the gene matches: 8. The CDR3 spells CASSFKTTGTNEQFF. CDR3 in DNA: TGTGCCAGCAGCTTTAAAACGACAGGGACCAATGAGCAGTTCTTC. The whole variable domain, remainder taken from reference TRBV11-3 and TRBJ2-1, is EAGVVQSPRYKIIEKKQPVAFWCNPISGHNTLYWYLQNLGQGPELLIRYENEEAVDDSQLPKDRFSAERLKGVDSTLKIQPAELGDSAVYLCASSFKTTGTNEQFFGPGTRLTVL.

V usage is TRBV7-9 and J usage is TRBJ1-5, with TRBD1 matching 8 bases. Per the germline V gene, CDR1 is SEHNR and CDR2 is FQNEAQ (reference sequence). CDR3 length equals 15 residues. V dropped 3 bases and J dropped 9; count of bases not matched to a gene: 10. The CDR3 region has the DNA TGTGCCAGCAGCTTGGGGACAGGCGTAAGTGGGCCCCAGCATTTT. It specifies CASSLGTGVSGPQHF.

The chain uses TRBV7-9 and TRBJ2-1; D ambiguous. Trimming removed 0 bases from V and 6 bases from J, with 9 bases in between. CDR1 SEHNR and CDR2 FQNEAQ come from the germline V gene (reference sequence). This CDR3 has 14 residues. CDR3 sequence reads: CASSLALIVNEQFF. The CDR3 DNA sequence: TGTGCCAGCAGCTTAGCGTTAATAGTCAATGAGCAGTTCTTC. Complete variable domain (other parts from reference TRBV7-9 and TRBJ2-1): DTGVSQNPRHKITKRGQNVTFRCDPISEHNRLYWYRQTLGQGPEFLTYFQNEAQLEKSRLLSDRFSAERPKGSFSTLEIQRTEQGDSAMYLCASSLALIVNEQFFGPGTRLTVL.

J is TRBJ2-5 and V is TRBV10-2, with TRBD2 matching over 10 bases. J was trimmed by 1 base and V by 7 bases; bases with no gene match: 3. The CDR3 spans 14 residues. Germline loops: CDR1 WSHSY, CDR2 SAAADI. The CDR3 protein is CASTSGSFQETQYF. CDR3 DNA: TGCGCCAGCACTAGCGGGAGTTTCCAAGAGACCCAGTACTTC.

CDR3 nucleotides: TGCGCCAGCAGCTCGGGGGGATTGTCTAATGAAAAACTGTTTTTT. This translates into CASSSGGLSNEKLFF. The chain recombines TRBV5-1 with TRBJ1-4, with D possibly being TRBD1 (5 bases). The CDR3 contains 15 residues. V was clipped by 3 bases and J by 3 bases, with 12 bases between them. CDR1 and CDR2 from the germline V gene are SGHRS and YFSETQ.

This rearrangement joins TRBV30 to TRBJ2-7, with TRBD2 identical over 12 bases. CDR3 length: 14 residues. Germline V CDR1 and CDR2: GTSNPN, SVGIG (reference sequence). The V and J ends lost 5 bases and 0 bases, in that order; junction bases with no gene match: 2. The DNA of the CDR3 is TGTGCCTGGGGGACTAGCGGGCTCTCCTACGAGCAGTACTTC. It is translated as CAWGTSGLSYEQYF.

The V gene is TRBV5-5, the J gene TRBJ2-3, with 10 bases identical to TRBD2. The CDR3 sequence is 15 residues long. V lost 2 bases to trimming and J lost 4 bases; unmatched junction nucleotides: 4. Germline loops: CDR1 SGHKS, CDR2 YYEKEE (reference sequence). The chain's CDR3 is CASSFGLAGADTQYF. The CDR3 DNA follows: TGTGCCAGCAGCTTCGGTCTAGCGGGAGCAGATACGCAGTATTTT. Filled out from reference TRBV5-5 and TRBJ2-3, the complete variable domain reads DAGVTQSPTHLIKTRGQQVTLRCSPISGHKSVSWYQQVLGQGPQFIFQYYEKEERGRGNFPDRFSARQFPNYSSELNVNALLLGDSALYLCASSFGLAGADTQYFGPGTRLTVL.

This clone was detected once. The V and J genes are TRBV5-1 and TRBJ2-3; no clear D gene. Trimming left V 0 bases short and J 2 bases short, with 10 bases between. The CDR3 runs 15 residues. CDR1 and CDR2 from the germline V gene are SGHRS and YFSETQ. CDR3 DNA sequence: TGCGCCAGCAGCTTGGGCCGGCTAGACACAGATACGCAGTATTTT. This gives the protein CASSLGRLDTDTQYF.

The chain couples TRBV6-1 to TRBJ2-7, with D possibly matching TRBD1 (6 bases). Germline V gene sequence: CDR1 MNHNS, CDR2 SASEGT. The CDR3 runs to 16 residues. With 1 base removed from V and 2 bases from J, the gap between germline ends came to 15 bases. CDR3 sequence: CASSEVQGSPTYEQYF. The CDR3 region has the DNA TGTGCCAGCAGTGAAGTGCAGGGGAGCCCGACCTACGAGCAGTACTTC.

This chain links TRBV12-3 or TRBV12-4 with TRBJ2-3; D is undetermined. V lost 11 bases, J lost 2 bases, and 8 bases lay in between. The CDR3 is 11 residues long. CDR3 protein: CASRNTDTQYF. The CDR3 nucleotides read TGTGCCTCCAGAAACACAGATACGCAGTATTTT.

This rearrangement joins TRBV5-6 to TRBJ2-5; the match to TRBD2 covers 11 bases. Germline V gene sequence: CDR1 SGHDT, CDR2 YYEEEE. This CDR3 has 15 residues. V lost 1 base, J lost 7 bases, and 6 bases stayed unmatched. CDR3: CASSLFGSGGGTQYF. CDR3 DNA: TGTGCCAGCAGCTTGTTCGGTAGCGGGGGGGGGACCCAGTACTTC.

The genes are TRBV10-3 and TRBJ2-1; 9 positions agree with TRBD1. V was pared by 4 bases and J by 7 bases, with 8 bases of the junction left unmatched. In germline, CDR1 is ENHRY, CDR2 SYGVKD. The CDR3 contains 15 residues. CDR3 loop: CAISAGTGISNEQFF. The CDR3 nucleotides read TGTGCCATCAGTGCCGGGACAGGGATTTCGAATGAGCAGTTCTTC.

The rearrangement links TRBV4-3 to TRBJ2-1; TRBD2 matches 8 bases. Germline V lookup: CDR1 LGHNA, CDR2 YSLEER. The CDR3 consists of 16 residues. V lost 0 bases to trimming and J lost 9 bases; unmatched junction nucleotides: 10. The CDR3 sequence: CASSQEPGGPGVEQFF. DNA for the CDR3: TGCGCCAGCAGCCAAGAGCCGGGGGGGCCAGGGGTTGAGCAGTTCTTC.

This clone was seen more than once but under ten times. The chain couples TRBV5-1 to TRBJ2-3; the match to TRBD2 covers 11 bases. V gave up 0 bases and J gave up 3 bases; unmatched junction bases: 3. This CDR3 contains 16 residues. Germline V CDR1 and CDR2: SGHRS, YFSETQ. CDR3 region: CASSLAASGRTDTQYF. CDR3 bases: TGCGCCAGCAGCTTGGCGGCTAGCGGGAGGACAGATACGCAGTATTTT.

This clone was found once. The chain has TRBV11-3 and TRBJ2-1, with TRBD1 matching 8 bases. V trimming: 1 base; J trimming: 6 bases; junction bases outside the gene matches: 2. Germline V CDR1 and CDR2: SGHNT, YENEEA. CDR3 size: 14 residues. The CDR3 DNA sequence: TGTGCCAGCAGCTTAGGACAGGGGCTCAATGAGCAGTTCTTC. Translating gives CASSLGQGLNEQFF.

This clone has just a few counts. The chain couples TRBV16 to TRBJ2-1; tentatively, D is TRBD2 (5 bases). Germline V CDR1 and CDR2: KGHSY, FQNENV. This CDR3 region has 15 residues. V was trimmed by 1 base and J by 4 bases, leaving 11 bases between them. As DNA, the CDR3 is TGTGCCAGCAGCCAATTCACGGGCGGGTACAATGAGCAGTTCTTC. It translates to CASSQFTGGYNEQFF.

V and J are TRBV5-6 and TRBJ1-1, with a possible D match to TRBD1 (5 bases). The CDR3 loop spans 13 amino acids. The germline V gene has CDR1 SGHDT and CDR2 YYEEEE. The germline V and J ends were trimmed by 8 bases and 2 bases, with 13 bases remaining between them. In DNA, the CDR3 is TGTGCCAGTCTGAGAGACAGTAACACTGAAGCTTTCTTT. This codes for CASLRDSNTEAFF.